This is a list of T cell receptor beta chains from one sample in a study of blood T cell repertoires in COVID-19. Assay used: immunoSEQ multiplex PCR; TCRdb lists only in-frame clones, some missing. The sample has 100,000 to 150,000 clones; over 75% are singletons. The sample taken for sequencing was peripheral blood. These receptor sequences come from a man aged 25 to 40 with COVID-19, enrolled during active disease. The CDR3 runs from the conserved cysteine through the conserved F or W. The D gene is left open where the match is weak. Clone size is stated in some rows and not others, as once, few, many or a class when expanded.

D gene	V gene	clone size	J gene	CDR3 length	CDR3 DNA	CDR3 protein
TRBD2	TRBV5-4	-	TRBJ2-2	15	TGTGCCAGCAGCCTAGCGGGGGGGAGCACCGGGGAGCTGTTTTTT	CASSLAGGSTGELFF
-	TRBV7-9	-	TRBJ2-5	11	TGTGCCAGCTTGGGGAGGGAGACCCAGTACTTC	CASLGRETQYF
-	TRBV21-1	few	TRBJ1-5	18	TGTGCCAGCAGCCTTACAGGACCCCGGGACAGGCTTAATCAGCCCCAGCATTTT	CASSLTGPRDRLNQPQHF
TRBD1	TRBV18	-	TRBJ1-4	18	TGTGCCAGCTCACCACGCCCCGGGACAGGGACTTCAAGTGAAAAACTGTTTTTT	CASSPRPGTGTSSEKLFF
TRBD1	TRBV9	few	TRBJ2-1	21	TGTGCCAGCAGCGGGGGGCCCGGGACAGATACTCAACTTTATCCCTACAATGAGCAGTTCTTC	CASSGGPGTDTQLYPYNEQFF
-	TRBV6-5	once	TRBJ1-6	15	TGTGCCAGCCGCCTGTTGGGGGCCTCTAATTCACCCCTCCACTTT	CASRLLGASNSPLHF
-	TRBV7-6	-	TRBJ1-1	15	TGTGCCAGCAGCTTCACCTTGGGGGGGGTCACTGAAGCTTTCTTT	CASSFTLGGVTEAFF
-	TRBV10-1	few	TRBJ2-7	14	TGCGCCAGCAGTGAGTCCGCAGGGGAGTCGTGGCAGTACTTC	CASSESAGESWQYF
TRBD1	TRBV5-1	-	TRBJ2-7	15	TGCGCCAGCAGCTTTGGTAGGGACAGATCCTACGAGCAGTACTTC	CASSFGRDRSYEQYF
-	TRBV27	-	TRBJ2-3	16	TGTGCCAGCAGCCCGCGCTCCGGCAGGGGATCAGATACGCAGTATTTT	CASSPRSGRGSDTQYF
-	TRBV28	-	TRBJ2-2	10	TGTGCCTCATACACCGGGGAGCTGTTTTTT	CASYTGELFF
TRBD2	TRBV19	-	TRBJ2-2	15	TGTGCCAGTAGCTTAGCGGGATGGTCGGCCGGGGAGCTGTTTTTT	CASSLAGWSAGELFF
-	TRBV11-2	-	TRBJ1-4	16	TGTGCCAGCAGCTTAGATAACCAGTACGTTAATGAAAAACTGTTTTTT	CASSLDNQYVNEKLFF
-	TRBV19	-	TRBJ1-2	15	TGTGCCAGTAGTATGTTCAGGGCCAGCTCCTATGGCTACACCTTC	CASSMFRASSYGYTF
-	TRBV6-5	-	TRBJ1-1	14	TGTGCCAGCACTCACCCCCAGGGTGGGACTGAAGCTTTCTTT	CASTHPQGGTEAFF
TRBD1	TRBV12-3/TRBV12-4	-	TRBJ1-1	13	TGTGCCAGCAGTCAGGGGGCGCACACTGAAGCTTTCTTT	CASSQGAHTEAFF
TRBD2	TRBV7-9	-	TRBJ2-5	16	TGTGCCAGCAGCTCATACTTAGCGGGAGGTGAGGAGACCCAGTACTTC	CASSSYLAGGEETQYF
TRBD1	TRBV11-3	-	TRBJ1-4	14	TGTGCCAGCAGTCCGGGACAGGATAATGAAAAACTGTTTTTT	CASSPGQDNEKLFF
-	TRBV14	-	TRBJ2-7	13	TGTGCCAGCAGCCAAGGGCGGTACTACGAGCAGTACTTC	CASSQGRYYEQYF
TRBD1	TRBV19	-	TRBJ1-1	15	TGTGCCAGTAGTATAGATCGTAAGGGGGCGACTGAAGCTTTCTTT	CASSIDRKGATEAFF
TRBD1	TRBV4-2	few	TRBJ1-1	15	TGTGCCAGCAGCCCGGAAGGACAGGTCAGCACTGAAGCTTTCTTT	CASSPEGQVSTEAFF
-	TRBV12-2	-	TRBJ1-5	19	TGTGCAAGTCGCTTATTGGTAGGGGTTGAAGGGGGTTCACATCAGCCCCAGCATTTT	CASRLLVGVEGGSHQPQHF
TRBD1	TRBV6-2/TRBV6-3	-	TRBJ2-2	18	TGTGCCAGCAGCCTTAGGTTTGGACAGGGGGCCTCCACCGGGGAGCTGTTTTTT	CASSLRFGQGASTGELFF
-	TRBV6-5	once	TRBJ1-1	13	TGTGCCAGCAGTTATTCGGTGAACACTGAAGCTTTCTTT	CASSYSVNTEAFF
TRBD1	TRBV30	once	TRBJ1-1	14	TGTGCCTGGACTCGGACAGGAACCCTCACTGAAGCTTTCTTT	CAWTRTGTLTEAFF
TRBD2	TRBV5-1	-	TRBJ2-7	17	TGCGCCAGCAGCTTGGGACTAGCGGGGTGGAGCTCCTACGAGCAGTACTTC	CASSLGLAGWSSYEQYF
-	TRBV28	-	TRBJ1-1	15	TGTGCCAGCAGTTCATCGGGACATATGAACACTGAAGCTTTCTTT	CASSSSGHMNTEAFF
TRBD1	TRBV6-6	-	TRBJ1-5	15	TGTGCCAGCATTTGGGCAGGGGGCGGGAATCAGCCCCAGCATTTT	CASIWAGGGNQPQHF
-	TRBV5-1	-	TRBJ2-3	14	TGCGCCAGCAGCTTGACGCCCTACACAGATACGCAGTATTTT	CASSLTPYTDTQYF
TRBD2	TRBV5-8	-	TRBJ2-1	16	TGTGCCAGCAGCCCCGGGAGTCTAGCGGGGGGGAATGAGCAGTTCTTC	CASSPGSLAGGNEQFF
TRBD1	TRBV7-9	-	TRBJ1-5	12	TGTGCCAGCAGCATAGACAGGGCGCCCCAGCATTTT	CASSIDRAPQHF
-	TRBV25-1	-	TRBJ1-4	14	TGTGCCAGCGGAGAGGGACTGACTAATGAAAAACTGTTTTTT	CASGEGLTNEKLFF
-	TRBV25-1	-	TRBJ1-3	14	TGTGCCAGCAGCCTACAGGGAAATGGAAACACCATATATTTT	CASSLQGNGNTIYF
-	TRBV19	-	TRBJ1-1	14	TGTGCCAGTACCCGTCGAGGGATGAACACTGAAGCTTTCTTT	CASTRRGMNTEAFF
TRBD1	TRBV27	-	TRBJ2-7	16	TGTGCCAGTCGAATAAAACCGGGACAGGGGTGGAACGAGCAGTACTTC	CASRIKPGQGWNEQYF
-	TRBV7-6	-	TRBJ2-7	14	TGTGCCAGCAGCTCTAGGCGGGGGCCCCTCGAGCAGTACTTC	CASSSRRGPLEQYF
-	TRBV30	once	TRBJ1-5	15	TGTGCCTGGAGTGTACGGGGTAGCGGCAATCAGCCCCAGCATTTT	CAWSVRGSGNQPQHF
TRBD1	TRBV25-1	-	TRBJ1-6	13	TGTGCCAGCAGGCGGGACAGGGATGGTCCCCTCCACTTT	CASRRDRDGPLHF
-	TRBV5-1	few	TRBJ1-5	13	TGCGCCAGCAGCTTGGACAATAATCAGCCCCAGCATTTT	CASSLDNNQPQHF
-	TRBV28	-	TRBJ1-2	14	TGTGCCAGCAGTTTAAGGGGACAAAACTATGGCTACACCTTC	CASSLRGQNYGYTF
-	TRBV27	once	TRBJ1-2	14	TGTGCCAGCAGTTTATTGAAGGCGGGGTATGGCTACACCTTC	CASSLLKAGYGYTF
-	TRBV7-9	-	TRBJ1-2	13	TGTGCCAGCATGGAGGCTGCCGTGGGTGGCTACACCTTC	CASMEAAVGGYTF
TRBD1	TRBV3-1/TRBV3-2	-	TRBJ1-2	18	TGTGCCAGCAGCCGGGAGGGGACAGGGGGAATTGGTGGCTATGGCTACACCTTC	CASSREGTGGIGGYGYTF
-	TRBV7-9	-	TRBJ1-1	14	TGTGCCAGCAGCAATGAGCGGTGGGGCACTGAAGCTTTCTTT	CASSNERWGTEAFF
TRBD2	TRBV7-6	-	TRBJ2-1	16	TGTGCCAGCAGCTTAGCTGTCCTAGCGGTTTTAGGTGAGCAGTTCTTC	CASSLAVLAVLGEQFF
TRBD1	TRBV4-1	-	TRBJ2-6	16	TGCGCCAGCAGCCAAGCACAGGGGTCTGGGGCCAACGTCCTGACTTTC	CASSQAQGSGANVLTF
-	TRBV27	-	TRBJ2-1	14	TGTGCCAGCAGTTTATTCGCGGGGAGGCGTGAGCAGTTCTTC	CASSLFAGRREQFF
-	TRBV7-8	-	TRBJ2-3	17	TGTGCCAGCAGCTTAGCGATAGGGGATGGCGGCACAGATACGCAGTATTTT	CASSLAIGDGGTDTQYF
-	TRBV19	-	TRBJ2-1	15	TGTGCCAGTAGTACCCAGGGTGGATCCTACAATGAGCAGTTCTTC	CASSTQGGSYNEQFF
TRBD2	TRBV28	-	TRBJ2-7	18	TGTGCCAGCAGTTTATTTTGGGTTAGCGGGAGGCCTGGTTACGAGCAGTACTTC	CASSLFWVSGRPGYEQYF
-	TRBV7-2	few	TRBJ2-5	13	TGTGCCAGTAACCGCCCCAACCAGGAGACCCAGTACTTC	CASNRPNQETQYF
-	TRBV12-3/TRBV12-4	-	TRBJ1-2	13	TGTGCCAGCAGTTTATCAACAAACTATGGCTACACCTTC	CASSLSTNYGYTF
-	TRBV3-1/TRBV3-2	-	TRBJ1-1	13	TGTGCCAGCAGGGGGCTCGGGAACACTGAAGCTTTCTTT	CASRGLGNTEAFF
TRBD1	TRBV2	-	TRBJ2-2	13	TGTGCCAGCGACAGGGAAAGGGCCGGGGAGCTGTTTTTT	CASDRERAGELFF
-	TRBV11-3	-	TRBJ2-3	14	TGTGCCACCGGAAGGGAGCCCGGCACAGATACGCAGTATTTT	CATGREPGTDTQYF